This T cell receptor beta chain is from a study of HIV-infected patients and healthy controls. Follow-up blood was drawn about 14 weeks, roughly three months, after antiretroviral therapy began. Whole blood was used without fractionation, so all unsorted peripheral T cells were included. Reverse transcription used around 500 ng RNA and constant-region primers for alpha and beta. Alpha and beta chain libraries were made separately by chain-specific third strand synthesis with multiplexing indices. Each CDR3 protein gets one entry after TCRdb re-called the 5' RACE reads with MiXCR. This sample has about 10,000 distinct CDR3 sequences; approximately 5.9% occur once, and the top ten carry 28%. There are many counts of this clonotype. V lost 1 base to trimming and J lost 0 bases, with 10 bases between them. The germline V gene encodes CDR1 SGHKS and CDR2 YYEKEE (reference sequence). The CDR3 loop spans 15 amino acids.

The material was blood, obtained during antiretroviral therapy. The V gene is TRBV5-5, the J gene TRBJ1-2, with D possibly being TRBD1 (5 bases). The receptor was isolated from an adult with HIV infection. The donor label of this sample is uncertain. Written as DNA, the CDR3 is TGTGCCAGCAGCTTGTGGGGCGATGCTAACTATGGCTACACCTTC. It translates to CASSLWGDANYGYTF.